These 18 T cell receptor beta chains share one sample of origin, sequenced in a study of beta chain features in type 1 diabetes. Their recognized antigens are unknown. Findings of the study overall: Type 1 diabetes patients had TCRB CDR3s that were shorter (moderately but significantly so) in all four CD4+ subsets.

As every portion of the isolated RNA was reverse transcribed, the sequencing read expressed TCRB transcripts. Using immunoSEQ multiplex PCR, the repertoire was profiled, and TCRdb retains in-frame clones only, with some absent. Among about 70,000 clones listed, approximately 50% were seen once. Sequenced sample: central memory CD4+ T cells from blood. Every receptor here comes from a man younger than 45 with type 1 diabetes.

V is TRBV5-1 and J is TRBJ2-7; no definite D call. CDR1 SGHRS and CDR2 YFSETQ come from the germline V gene. The CDR3 loop spans 14 amino acids. V was pared by 0 bases and J by 0 bases, with 7 bases between. The CDR3 nucleotides read TGCGCCAGCAGCTTGGACGAGGCCTCCTACGAGCAGTACTTC. Its protein product is CASSLDEASYEQYF.

The chain is built from TRBV2 and TRBJ2-2, with no clear D. Trimming shortened V by 3 bases and J by 1 base, and 9 bases separated the two germline ends. Germline CDR1 is SNHLY and CDR2 is FYNNEI. There are 15 residues in the CDR3. The CDR3 DNA follows: TGTGCCAGCAGTGAGGGCTGGATGAACACCGGGGAGCTGTTTTTT. This translates into CASSEGWMNTGELFF.

This chain joins TRBV30 and TRBJ1-1; D gene uncertain. The CDR3 length is 15 residues. Germline CDR1 GTSNPN, CDR2 SVGIG (reference sequence). Trimming shortened V by 4 bases and J by 4 bases, and 19 bases separated the two germline ends. The CDR3 nucleotides read TGTGCCTGGAAGGTTCGTCAGACTGGCCCCACTGAAGCTTTCTTT. Translating gives CAWKVRQTGPTEAFF.

The CDR3 DNA reads as TGTGCCAGCAGCCGACAGAGTTTTAACACTGAAGCTTTCTTT. Its protein product is CASSRQSFNTEAFF. The V call is TRBV11-3, the J call TRBJ1-1; weak D call: TRBD1 (5 bases). The CDR3 covers 14 residues. Germline values: CDR1 SGHNT, CDR2 YENEEA. V lost 5 bases and J lost 2, with 12 bases in between. Using reference TRBV11-3 and TRBJ1-1 for the parts outside the CDR3, the full variable domain is EAGVVQSPRYKIIEKKQPVAFWCNPISGHNTLYWYLQNLGQGPELLIRYENEEAVDDSQLPKDRFSAERLKGVDSTLKIQPAELGDSAVYLCASSRQSFNTEAFFGQGTRLTVV.

The V gene is TRBV19, the J gene TRBJ2-2, with TRBD2 identical over 7 bases. This CDR3 region has 19 residues. Losses at the gene ends were 4 bases for V and 0 bases for J; bases not matched to a gene: 14. Germline CDR1 is LNHDA and CDR2 is SQIVND (reference sequence). Here the CDR3 DNA reads TGTGCCAGTAGTACATCCCGAGGCGCTAGCGGCTCGAACACCGGGGAGCTGTTTTTT. Its translation is CASSTSRGASGSNTGELFF. Full variable domain (remainder filled in from reference TRBV19 and TRBJ2-2): DGGITQSPKYLFRKEGQNVTLSCEQNLNHDAMYWYRQDPGQGLRLIYYSQIVNDFQKGDIAEGYSVSREKKESFPLTVTSAQKNPTAFYLCASSTSRGASGSNTGELFFGEGSRLTVL.

This clone has just a few counts. The chain links TRBV7-6 to TRBJ2-3, with a tentative D call TRBD2 (5 bases). CDR1 and CDR2 (germline): SGHVS, FNYEAQ. Trimming took 5 bases from V and 2 from J, leaving 14 bases between them. The CDR3 sequence is 15 residues long. The CDR3 nucleotides are TGTGCCAGCAGCCCATCCCACGGGGTCACAGATACGCAGTATTTT. This encodes CASSPSHGVTDTQYF.

In its sample, this clone was seen a few times. The chain carries TRBV5-1 and TRBJ2-1; the D gene is possibly TRBD2 (6 bases). V lost 3 bases to trimming and J lost 6 bases, with 16 bases between them. CDR1 is SGHRS and CDR2 is YFSETQ in the germline V gene. The CDR3 runs to 15 residues. The CDR3 region is CASSSLLEGSNEQFF. The DNA of the CDR3 is TGCGCCAGCAGCTCACTGCTGGAGGGATCCAATGAGCAGTTCTTC. The full variable domain, in which reference TRBV5-1 and TRBJ2-1 provide the parts outside the CDR3, is KAGVTQTPRYLIKTRGQQVTLSCSPISGHRSVSWYQQTPGQGLQFLFEYFSETQRNKGNFPGRFSGRQFSNSRSEMNVSTLELGDSALYLCASSSLLEGSNEQFFGPGTRLTVL.

The chain carries TRBV19 and TRBJ2-7; TRBD1 matches 7 bases. CDR1 is LNHDA and CDR2 is SQIVND in the germline V gene (reference sequence). The CDR3 length is 13 residues. Unmatched junction bases numbered 8, after V lost 7 bases and J lost 5 bases. CDR3 sequence (DNA): TGTGCCAGTACCCCGACAGGGAGCCACGAGCAGTACTTC. It is translated as CASTPTGSHEQYF.

The chain joins TRBV7-9 to TRBJ2-1, with 12 positions matching TRBD1. This CDR3 is 19 amino acids long. V lost 1 base to trimming and J lost 8 bases; unmatched junction nucleotides: 15. Germline V gives CDR1 SEHNR, CDR2 FQNEAQ (reference sequence). The CDR3 protein is CASSLGDRGLAGNRDEQFF. CDR3 nucleotide sequence: TGTGCCAGCAGCTTAGGGGACAGGGGGCTAGCGGGAAATAGGGATGAGCAGTTCTTC.

The V and J genes are TRBV6-1 and TRBJ1-6; D gene uncertain. Germline values: CDR1 MNHNS, CDR2 SASEGT. V dropped 2 bases and J dropped 3 bases, with 8 bases sitting between them. CDR3 length: 15 residues. CDR3 nucleotides: TGTGCCAGCAGTGAACGAGGGATCTATAATTCACCCCTCCACTTT. Protein: CASSERGIYNSPLHF.

This chain connects TRBV5-1 to TRBJ2-2, with TRBD1 as a possible D gene (6 bases). The germline V and J ends were trimmed by 3 bases and 1 base, with 7 bases remaining between them. CDR1 SGHRS and CDR2 YFSETQ come from the germline V gene. The CDR3 is made up of 14 amino acids. The CDR3 DNA reads TGCGCCAGCAGCTCCAGGGGGAACACCGGGGAGCTGTTTTTT. Amino acid sequence: CASSSRGNTGELFF.

The sample holds a few counts of this clone. The chain employs TRBV7-2 and TRBJ2-5; no definite D call. Trimming took off 2 bases at V and 5 bases at J, with 6 bases between the two ends. The CDR3 loop spans 12 amino acids. The germline gives CDR1 SGHTA, CDR2 FQGNSA. The CDR3 reads CASSLIPETQYF. CDR3 nucleotides: TGTGCCAGCAGCTTAATTCCGGAGACCCAGTACTTC.

This chain connects TRBV7-9 to TRBJ2-7; 9 positions agree with TRBD2. Germline lookup yields CDR1 SEHNR and CDR2 FQNEAQ (reference sequence). The CDR3 sequence is 16 residues long. The J segment lost 6 bases and the V segment lost 0 bases, leaving 9 bases of the junction unmatched. The CDR3 DNA reads TGTGCCAGCAGCTTAGCGAAGGGACTAGCTGCTAGCGAGCAGTACTTC. This sequence encodes CASSLAKGLAASEQYF.

This clone has a handful of counts. The chain uses TRBV25-1 and TRBJ2-5, with 10 bases aligning to TRBD1. Unmatched junction bases numbered 9, after V lost 3 bases and J lost 5 bases. Per germline, CDR1 MGHDK and CDR2 SYGVNS. The CDR3 runs to 16 residues. The CDR3 sequence: CASSDDRGRLGETQYF. The CDR3 region has the DNA TGTGCCAGCAGTGATGACAGGGGGCGGCTTGGGGAGACCCAGTACTTC.

The chain uses TRBV5-5 and TRBJ1-5; tentative D call: TRBD1 (6 bases). The CDR3 has 14 amino acids. V was pared by 4 bases and J by 5 bases, with 13 bases between. Germline CDR1 SGHKS, CDR2 YYEKEE (reference sequence). The CDR3 loop is CASSLGQIHQPQHF. DNA for the CDR3: TGTGCCAGCAGCCTAGGACAGATTCATCAGCCCCAGCATTTT.

This chain connects TRBV2 to TRBJ1-1, with D tentatively TRBD1 (5 bases). The length of the CDR3 is 14 residues. V was cut by 8 bases and J by 3 bases, with 16 bases left in between. CDR1 and CDR2 (germline): SNHLY, FYNNEI. The CDR3 protein is CASGGEGWDTEAFF. CDR3 sequence (DNA): TGTGCCAGCGGGGGGGAGGGGTGGGACACTGAAGCTTTCTTT.

The J gene is TRBJ1-6, the V gene TRBV18; no firm D call. V was shortened by 0 bases and J by 1 base, with 19 bases between the two germline ends. Looked up from germline, CDR1 is KGHSH and CDR2 is LQKENI. The CDR3 loop spans 20 amino acids. DNA of the CDR3: TGTGCCAGCTCACCACCGACGGGGTCCCCCGGTGGGTCCTATAATTCACCCCTCCACTTT. Its protein product is CASSPPTGSPGGSYNSPLHF.

This chain joins TRBV5-1 and TRBJ2-7; 7 nucleotides line up with TRBD1. Germline assignment: CDR1 SGHRS and CDR2 YFSETQ. The CDR3 is 15 residues long. V shed 4 bases, J shed 6 bases, and the junction held 13 bases outside the gene matches. The CDR3 reads CASSPNPGQTSEQYF. CDR3 bases: TGCGCCAGCAGCCCAAACCCGGGACAGACCTCCGAGCAGTACTTC.